The rows below give T cell receptor beta chains drawn from one sample of a study of blood T cells in healthy people across ages. TCRdb reprocessed the 5' RACE reads with MiXCR, giving one entry per CDR3 protein. Of some 890,000 distinct CDR3 sequences detected, about 27% appear once; the ten largest clones hold roughly 10%. These data were also reused for a study on T cells of mothers and their children.

Sample: blood. All receptors derive from a woman in her thirties or forties in good health. Each CDR3 is given with its conserved first and last residue. Fields, in order: clone size, D gene, J gene, V gene, CDR3 protein, CDR3 DNA. A D gene is named only where the DNA matches it firmly. Clone size is not always given. Where it is, it says once, few, many or a class for expanded clones.

.	.	TRBJ1-2	TRBV20-1	CSQTEGSSYGYTF	TGCAGTCAAACCGAAGGCTCTAGCTATGGCTACACCTTC
.	.	TRBJ2-7	TRBV20-1	CSASGGVPLGEQYF	TGCAGTGCTAGTGGCGGGGTCCCATTGGGCGAGCAGTACTTC
.	TRBD1	TRBJ1-1	TRBV9	CASSPRDSSDTEAFF	TGTGCCAGCAGCCCTCGGGACAGTTCAGACACTGAAGCTTTCTTT
few	TRBD2	TRBJ2-5	TRBV7-2	CASSSQRGSGGTQYF	TGTGCCAGCAGCTCCCAGCGGGGGAGCGGGGGGACCCAGTACTTC
.	.	TRBJ2-2	TRBV5-5	CASSSGMVDTGELFF	TGTGCCAGCAGCTCCGGGATGGTTGACACCGGGGAGCTGTTTTTT
many	.	TRBJ2-7	TRBV18	CASSLSRGPYEQYF	TGTGCCAGCTCTCTTAGCAGGGGACCCTACGAGCAGTACTTC
.	.	TRBJ1-4	TRBV28	CASSAPGAGDEKLFF	TGTGCCAGCAGTGCCCCCGGGGCAGGGGATGAAAAACTGTTTTTT
.	.	TRBJ1-6	TRBV10-3	CAIGRRAYSPLHF	TGTGCCATCGGCCGGCGGGCTTATTCACCCCTCCACTTT
few	.	TRBJ1-1	TRBV4-2	CASSHGETNTEAFF	TGTGCCAGCAGCCACGGAGAGACGAACACTGAAGCTTTCTTT
.	TRBD1	TRBJ1-4	TRBV7-8	CASSVTTGEGSEKLFF	TGTGCCAGCAGCGTAACGACAGGGGAAGGTTCGGAAAAACTGTTTTTT
.	TRBD2	TRBJ2-7	TRBV29-1	CSVEDHRSGSDSSYGQYF	TGCAGCGTTGAAGATCATCGGAGCGGGAGTGACAGCTCCTACGGGCAGTACTTC
.	.	TRBJ2-3	TRBV5-1	CASKQRPSTDTQYF	TGCGCCAGCAAGCAACGACCCTCCACAGATACGCAGTATTTT
.	.	TRBJ1-1	TRBV25-1	CASSEPGTMNTEAFF	TGTGCCAGCAGTGAACCCGGTACCATGAACACTGAAGCTTTCTTT
.	.	TRBJ2-2	TRBV18	CASSPPNTIIDTGELFF	TGTGCCAGCTCACCACCGAATACGATTATCGACACCGGGGAGCTGTTTTTT
few	TRBD2	TRBJ2-3	TRBV5-1	CASSLMGTTNTDTQYF	TGCGCCAGCAGCTTGATGGGGACTACCAACACAGATACGCAGTATTTT
few	TRBD2	TRBJ2-1	TRBV9	CASSRGSGTSENKIYNEQFF	TGTGCCAGCAGCCGGGGGTCCGGGACTAGCGAGAATAAGATCTACAATGAGCAGTTCTTC
once	.	TRBJ1-1	TRBV18	CASSPPVAKNTEAFF	TGTGCCAGCTCACCACCGGTAGCGAAGAACACTGAAGCTTTCTTT
.	TRBD1	TRBJ1-5	TRBV20-1	CSARPRTGNNQPQHF	TGCAGTGCTAGACCTCGGACAGGAAACAATCAGCCCCAGCATTTT
.	.	TRBJ2-3	TRBV7-2	CASSWGVTSTDAQYF	TGTGCCAGCAGCTGGGGTGTCACTTCCACAGATGCGCAGTATTTT
few	.	TRBJ2-7	TRBV20-1	CSASRRDSTYEQYF	TGCAGTGCTAGCCGCAGGGATAGCACCTACGAGCAGTACTTC
.	TRBD1	TRBJ2-2	TRBV11-1	CASSQLDRGGLFF	TGTGCCAGCAGCCAATTGGACAGGGGTGGGCTGTTTTTT
.	.	TRBJ2-1	TRBV5-4	CASSFQTGPTVRGYNEQFF	TGTGCCAGCAGCTTTCAGACAGGCCCAACTGTCCGAGGGTACAATGAGCAGTTCTTC
.	TRBD1	TRBJ1-4	TRBV4-1	CASSQAGTGGNEKLFF	TGCGCCAGCAGCCAAGCGGGGACAGGGGGTAATGAAAAACTGTTTTTT
few	TRBD1	TRBJ2-5	TRBV12-3/TRBV12-4	CASSLRVLGDRGEIQYF	TGTGCCAGCAGTTTGAGGGTTCTGGGGGACAGGGGTGAGATCCAGTACTTC
.	.	TRBJ2-7	TRBV5-6	CAGSLQLYEQYF	TGTGCCGGCAGCTTGCAGCTCTACGAGCAGTACTTC
.	TRBD1	TRBJ1-2	TRBV7-9	CASSPPDRGRSYGYTF	TGTGCCAGCAGCCCCCCGGACAGGGGGCGGAGCTATGGCTACACCTTC
.	.	TRBJ2-1	TRBV9	CASSVEPELYNEQFF	TGTGCCAGCAGCGTAGAGCCCGAGCTCTACAATGAGCAGTTCTTC
.	TRBD1	TRBJ1-1	TRBV6-5	CASSNRGQGNTEAFF	TGTGCCAGCAGTAACAGGGGCCAGGGGAACACTGAAGCTTTCTTT
.	TRBD2	TRBJ2-5	TRBV4-1	CASSNLAGARSQTQYF	TGCGCCAGCAGCAACTTAGCGGGGGCTCGTTCTCAGACCCAGTACTTC
many	.	TRBJ2-7	TRBV7-9	CASSPGAPRYEQYF	TGTGCCAGCAGCCCAGGGGCCCCCCGCTACGAGCAGTACTTC
few	.	TRBJ2-7	TRBV6-2/TRBV6-3	CASSYRYAEQYF	TGTGCCAGCAGTTATAGGTACGCCGAGCAGTACTTC
once	TRBD1	TRBJ2-7	TRBV27	CASSIETGTYNEQYF	TGTGCCAGCAGCATCGAGACAGGGACATACAATGAGCAGTACTTC
many	.	TRBJ2-4	TRBV11-2	CASSLGRFQNIQYF	TGTGCCAGCAGCTTGGGCAGGTTCCAGAACATTCAGTACTTC
few	.	TRBJ2-1	TRBV9	CASSQTGTPYNEQFF	TGTGCCAGCAGCCAGACCGGGACACCTTACAATGAGCAGTTCTTC
many	TRBD1	TRBJ2-5	TRBV9	CASSVSGQAKETQYF	TGTGCCAGCAGCGTCTCGGGACAGGCGAAAGAGACCCAGTACTTC
few	.	TRBJ1-1	TRBV28	CASSLRTDGAFF	TGTGCCAGCAGTCTCAGGACGGATGGAGCTTTCTTT
.	.	TRBJ2-2	TRBV4-3	CASSQGHQNTGELFF	TGCGCCAGCAGCCAGGGTCACCAGAACACCGGGGAGCTGTTTTTT
.	TRBD1	TRBJ2-5	TRBV28	CASSRDSWTQYF	TGTGCCAGCAGCCGGGACAGTTGGACCCAGTACTTC
.	.	TRBJ1-5	TRBV6-1	CASRGDTGNQPQHF	TGTGCCAGCCGGGGGGACACGGGCAATCAGCCCCAGCATTTT
many	TRBD2	TRBJ2-5	TRBV29-1	CSVPTLAGEETQYF	TGCAGCGTCCCGACCTTAGCGGGGGAAGAGACCCAGTACTTC
.	.	TRBJ2-1	TRBV7-2	CASSPWGPNNEQFF	TGTGCCAGCAGCCCATGGGGGCCCAACAATGAGCAGTTCTTC
.	TRBD2	TRBJ2-7	TRBV7-2	CASSLSGLAHDEQYF	TGTGCCAGCAGCTTGTCTGGACTAGCGCACGACGAGCAGTACTTC
.	.	TRBJ1-1	TRBV7-2	CASSPQGRMNTEAFF	TGTGCCAGCAGCCCACAGGGCCGCATGAACACTGAAGCTTTCTTT
.	.	TRBJ2-5	TRBV12-3/TRBV12-4	CASRAGEETQYF	TGTGCCAGCAGAGCAGGGGAAGAGACCCAGTACTTC
many	TRBD2	TRBJ2-5	TRBV9	CASSVLAGIQETQYF	TGTGCCAGCAGCGTACTAGCGGGGATTCAAGAGACCCAGTACTTC
few	.	TRBJ1-1	TRBV4-2	CASSQGGQMNTEAFF	TGTGCCAGCAGCCAAGGAGGACAGATGAACACTGAAGCTTTCTTT